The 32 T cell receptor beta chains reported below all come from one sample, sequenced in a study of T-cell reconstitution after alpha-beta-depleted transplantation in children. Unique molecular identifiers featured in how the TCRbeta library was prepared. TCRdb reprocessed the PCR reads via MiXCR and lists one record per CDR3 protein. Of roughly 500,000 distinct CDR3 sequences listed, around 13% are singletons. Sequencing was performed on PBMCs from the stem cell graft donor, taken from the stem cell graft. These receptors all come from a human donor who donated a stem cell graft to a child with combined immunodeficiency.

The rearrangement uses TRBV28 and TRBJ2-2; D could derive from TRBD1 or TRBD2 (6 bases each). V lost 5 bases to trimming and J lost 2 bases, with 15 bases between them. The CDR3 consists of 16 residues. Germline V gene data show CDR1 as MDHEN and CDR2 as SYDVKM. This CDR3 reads CASSPWGASNTGELFF. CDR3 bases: TGTGCCAGCAGTCCCTGGGGGGCAAGTAACACCGGGGAGCTGTTTTTT.

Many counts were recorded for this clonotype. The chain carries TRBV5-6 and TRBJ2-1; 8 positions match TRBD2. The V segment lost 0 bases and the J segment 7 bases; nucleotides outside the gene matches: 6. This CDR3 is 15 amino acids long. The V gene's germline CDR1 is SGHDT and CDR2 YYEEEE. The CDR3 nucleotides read TGTGCCAGCAGCTTGGTCGGGACTAGACCGAATGAGCAGTTCTTC. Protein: CASSLVGTRPNEQFF. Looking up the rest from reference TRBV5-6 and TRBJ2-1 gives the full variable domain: DAGVTQSPTHLIKTRGQQVTLRCSPKSGHDTVSWYQQALGQGPQFIFQYYEEEERQRGNFPDRFSGHQFPNYSSELNVNALLLGDSALYLCASSLVGTRPNEQFFGPGTRLTVL.

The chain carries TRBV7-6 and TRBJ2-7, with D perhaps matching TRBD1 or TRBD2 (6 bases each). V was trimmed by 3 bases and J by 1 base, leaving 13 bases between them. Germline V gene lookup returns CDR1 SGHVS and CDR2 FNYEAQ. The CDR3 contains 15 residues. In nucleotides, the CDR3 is TGTGCCAGCAGCTTTGATCAGGGGAGGTCCTACGAGCAGTACTTC. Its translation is CASSFDQGRSYEQYF. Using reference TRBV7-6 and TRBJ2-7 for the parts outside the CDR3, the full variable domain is GAGVSQSPRYKVTKRGQDVALRCDPISGHVSLYWYRQALGQGPEFLTYFNYEAQQDKSGLPNDRFSAERPEGSISTLTIQRTEQRDSAMYRCASSFDQGRSYEQYFGPGTRLTVT.

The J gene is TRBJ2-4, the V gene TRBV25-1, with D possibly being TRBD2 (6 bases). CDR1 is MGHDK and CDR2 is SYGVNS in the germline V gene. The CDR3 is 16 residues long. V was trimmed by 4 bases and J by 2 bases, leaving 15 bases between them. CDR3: CASSGTSGRSKNIQYF. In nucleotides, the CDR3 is TGTGCCAGCAGTGGGACATCGGGGAGGTCCAAAAACATTCAGTACTTC.

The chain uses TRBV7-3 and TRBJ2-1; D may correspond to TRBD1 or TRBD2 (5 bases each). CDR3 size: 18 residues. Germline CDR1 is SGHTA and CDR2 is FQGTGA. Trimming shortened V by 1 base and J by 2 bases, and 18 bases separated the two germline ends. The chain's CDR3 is CASSLKYSGRIAYNEQFF. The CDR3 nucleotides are TGTGCCAGCAGCTTAAAATATTCGGGGCGGATCGCCTACAATGAGCAGTTCTTC.

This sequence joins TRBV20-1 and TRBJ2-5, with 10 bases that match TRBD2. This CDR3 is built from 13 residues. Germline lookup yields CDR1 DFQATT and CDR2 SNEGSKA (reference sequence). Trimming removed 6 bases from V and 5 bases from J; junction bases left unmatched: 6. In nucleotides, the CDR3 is TGCAGTGCAACCGGGACTAGCGTGGAGACCCAGTACTTC. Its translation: CSATGTSVETQYF.

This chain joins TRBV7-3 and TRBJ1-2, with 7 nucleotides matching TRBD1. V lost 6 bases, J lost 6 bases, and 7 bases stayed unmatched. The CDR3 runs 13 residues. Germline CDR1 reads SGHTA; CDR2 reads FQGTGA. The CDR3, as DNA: TGTGCCAGCAGACAGCAGGGGGTGGATGGCTACACCTTC. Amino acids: CASRQQGVDGYTF.

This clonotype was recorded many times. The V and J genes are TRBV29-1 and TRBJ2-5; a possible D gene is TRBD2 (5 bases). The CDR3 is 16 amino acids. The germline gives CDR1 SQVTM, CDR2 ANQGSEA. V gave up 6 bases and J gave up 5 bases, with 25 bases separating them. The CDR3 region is CSVLGLAPTTGETQYF. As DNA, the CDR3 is TGCAGCGTCCTTGGCTTGGCACCAACCACGGGGGAGACCCAGTACTTC.

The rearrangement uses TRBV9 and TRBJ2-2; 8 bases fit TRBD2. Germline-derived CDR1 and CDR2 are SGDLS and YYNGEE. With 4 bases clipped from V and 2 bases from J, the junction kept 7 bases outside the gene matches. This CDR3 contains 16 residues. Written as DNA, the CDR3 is TGTGCCAGCAGCATAACTAGCGGACGTAACACCGGGGAGCTGTTTTTT. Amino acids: CASSITSGRNTGELFF.

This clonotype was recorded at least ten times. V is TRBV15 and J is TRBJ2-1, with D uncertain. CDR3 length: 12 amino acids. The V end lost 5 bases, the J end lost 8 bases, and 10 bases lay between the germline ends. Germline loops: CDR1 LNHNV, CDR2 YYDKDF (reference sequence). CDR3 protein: CATSQVEDEQFF. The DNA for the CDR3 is TGTGCCACCAGCCAGGTGGAAGATGAGCAGTTCTTC. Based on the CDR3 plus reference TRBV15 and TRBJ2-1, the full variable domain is DAMVIQNPRYQVTQFGKPVTLSCSQTLNHNVMYWYQQKSSQAPKLLFHYYDKDFNNEADTPDNFQSRRPNTSFCFLDIRSPGLGDTAMYLCATSQVEDEQFFGPGTRLTVL.

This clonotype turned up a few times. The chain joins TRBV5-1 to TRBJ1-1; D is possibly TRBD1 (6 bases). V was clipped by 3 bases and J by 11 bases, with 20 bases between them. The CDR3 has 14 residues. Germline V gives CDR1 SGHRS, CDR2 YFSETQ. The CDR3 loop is CASSSPGHRATAFF. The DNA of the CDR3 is TGCGCCAGCAGCTCCCCGGGACACCGGGCGACCGCTTTCTTT. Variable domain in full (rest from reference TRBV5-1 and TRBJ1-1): KAGVTQTPRYLIKTRGQQVTLSCSPISGHRSVSWYQQTPGQGLQFLFEYFSETQRNKGNFPGRFSGRQFSNSRSEMNVSTLELGDSALYLCASSSPGHRATAFFGQGTRLTVV.

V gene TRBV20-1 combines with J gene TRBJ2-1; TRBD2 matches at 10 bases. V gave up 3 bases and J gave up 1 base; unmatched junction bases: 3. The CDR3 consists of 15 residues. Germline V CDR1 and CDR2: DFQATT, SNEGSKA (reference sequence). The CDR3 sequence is CSASLAGVSYNEQFF. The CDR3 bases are TGCAGTGCTAGTCTAGCGGGAGTTTCCTACAATGAGCAGTTCTTC.

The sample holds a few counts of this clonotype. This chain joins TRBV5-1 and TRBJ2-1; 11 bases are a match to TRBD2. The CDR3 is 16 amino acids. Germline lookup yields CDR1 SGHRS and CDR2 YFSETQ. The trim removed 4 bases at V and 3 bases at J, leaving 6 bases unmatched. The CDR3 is CASSGVTSGSYNEQFF. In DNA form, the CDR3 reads TGCGCCAGCAGCGGAGTAACTAGCGGGAGCTACAATGAGCAGTTCTTC.

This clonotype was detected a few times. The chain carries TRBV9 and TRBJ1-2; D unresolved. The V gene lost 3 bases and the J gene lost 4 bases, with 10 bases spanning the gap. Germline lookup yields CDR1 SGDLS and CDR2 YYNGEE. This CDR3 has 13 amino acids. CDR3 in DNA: TGTGCCAGCAGCGGGGCGACCTTCTATGGCTACACCTTC. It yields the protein CASSGATFYGYTF.

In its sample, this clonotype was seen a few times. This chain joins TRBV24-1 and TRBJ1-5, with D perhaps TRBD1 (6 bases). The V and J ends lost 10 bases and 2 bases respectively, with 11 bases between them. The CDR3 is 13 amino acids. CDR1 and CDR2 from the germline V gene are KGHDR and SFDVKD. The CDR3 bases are TGTGCCACACAGGGCCTTCGCAATCAGCCCCAGCATTTT. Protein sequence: CATQGLRNQPQHF.

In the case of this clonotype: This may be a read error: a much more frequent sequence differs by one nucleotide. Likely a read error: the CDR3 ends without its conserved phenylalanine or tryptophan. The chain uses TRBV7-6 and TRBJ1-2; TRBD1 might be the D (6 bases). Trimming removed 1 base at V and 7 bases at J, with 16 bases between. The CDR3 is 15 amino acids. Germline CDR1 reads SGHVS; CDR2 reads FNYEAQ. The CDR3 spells CASSLDRAGSAGYTV. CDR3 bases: TGTGCCAGCAGCTTAGACAGGGCTGGTAGTGCTGGCTACACCGTC.

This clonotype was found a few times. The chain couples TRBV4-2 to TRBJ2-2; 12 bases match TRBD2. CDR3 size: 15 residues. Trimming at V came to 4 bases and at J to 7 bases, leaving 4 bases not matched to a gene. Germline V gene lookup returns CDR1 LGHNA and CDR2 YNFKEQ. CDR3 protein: CASSPVLAGGGELFF. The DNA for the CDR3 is TGTGCCAGCAGCCCAGTACTAGCGGGGGGCGGGGAGCTGTTTTTT.

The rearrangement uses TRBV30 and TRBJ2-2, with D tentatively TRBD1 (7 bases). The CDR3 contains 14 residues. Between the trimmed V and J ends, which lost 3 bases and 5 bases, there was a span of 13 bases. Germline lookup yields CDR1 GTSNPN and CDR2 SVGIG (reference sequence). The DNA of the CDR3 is TGTGCCTGGAGGGGGGCAGGGGGGACCGGGGAGCTGTTTTTT. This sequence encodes CAWRGAGGTGELFF.

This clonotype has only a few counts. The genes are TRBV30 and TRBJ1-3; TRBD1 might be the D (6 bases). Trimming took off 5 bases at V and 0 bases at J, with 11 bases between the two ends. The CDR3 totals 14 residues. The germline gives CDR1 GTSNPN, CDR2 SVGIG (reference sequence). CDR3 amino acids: CAWSTGPSGNTIYF. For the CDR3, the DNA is TGTGCCTGGTCAACAGGGCCCTCTGGAAACACCATATATTTT.

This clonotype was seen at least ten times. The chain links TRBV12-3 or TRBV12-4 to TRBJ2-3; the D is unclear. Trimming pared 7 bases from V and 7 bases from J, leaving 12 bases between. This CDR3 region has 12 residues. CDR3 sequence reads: CASTNNPHTQYF. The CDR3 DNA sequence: TGTGCCAGCACCAACAACCCTCATACGCAGTATTTT.

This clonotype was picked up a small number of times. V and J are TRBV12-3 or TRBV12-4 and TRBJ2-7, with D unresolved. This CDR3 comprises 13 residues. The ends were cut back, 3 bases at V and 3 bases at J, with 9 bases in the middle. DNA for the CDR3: TGTGCCAGCAGTTTTAGACTCGACTACGAGCAGTACTTC. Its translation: CASSFRLDYEQYF.

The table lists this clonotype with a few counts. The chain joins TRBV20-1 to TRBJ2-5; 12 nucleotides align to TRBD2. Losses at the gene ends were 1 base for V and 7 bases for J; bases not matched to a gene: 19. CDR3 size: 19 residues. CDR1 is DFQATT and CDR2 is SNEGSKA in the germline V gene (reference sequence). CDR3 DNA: TGCAGTGCTAGAGCACCGGGACAGGACCGACTAGCGGGAGTTGGGACCCAGTACTTC. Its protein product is CSARAPGQDRLAGVGTQYF.

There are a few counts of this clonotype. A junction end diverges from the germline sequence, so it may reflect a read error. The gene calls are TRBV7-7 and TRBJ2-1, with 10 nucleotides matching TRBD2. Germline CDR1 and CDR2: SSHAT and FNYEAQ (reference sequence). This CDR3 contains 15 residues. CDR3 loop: CASSTGTSEFNEQFF. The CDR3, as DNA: TGTGCTAGCAGCACCGGGACTAGCGAGTTTAATGAGCAGTTCTTC.

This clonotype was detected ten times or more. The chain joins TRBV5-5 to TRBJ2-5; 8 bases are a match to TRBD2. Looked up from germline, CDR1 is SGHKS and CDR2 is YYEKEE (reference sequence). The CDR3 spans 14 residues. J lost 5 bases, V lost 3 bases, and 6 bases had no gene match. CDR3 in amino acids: CASSYGSGSETQYF. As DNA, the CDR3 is TGTGCCAGCAGCTACGGGAGCGGGAGTGAGACCCAGTACTTC.

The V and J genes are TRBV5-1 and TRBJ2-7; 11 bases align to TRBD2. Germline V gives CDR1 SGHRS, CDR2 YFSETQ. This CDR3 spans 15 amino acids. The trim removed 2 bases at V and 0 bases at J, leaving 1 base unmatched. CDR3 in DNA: TGCGCCAGCAGCTTCACTAGCGGGAGCTCCTACGAGCAGTACTTC. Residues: CASSFTSGSSYEQYF.

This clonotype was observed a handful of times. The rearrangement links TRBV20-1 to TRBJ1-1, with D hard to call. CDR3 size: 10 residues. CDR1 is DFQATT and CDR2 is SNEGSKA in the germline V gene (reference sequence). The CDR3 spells CSHTNTEAFF. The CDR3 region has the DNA TGCAGCCACACGAACACTGAAGCTTTCTTT.

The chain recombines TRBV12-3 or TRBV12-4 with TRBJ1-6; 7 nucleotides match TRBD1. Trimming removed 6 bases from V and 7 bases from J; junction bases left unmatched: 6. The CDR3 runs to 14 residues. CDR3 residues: CASSWGQRNSPLHF. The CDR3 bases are TGTGCCAGCAGCTGGGGACAGAGAAATTCACCCCTCCACTTT.

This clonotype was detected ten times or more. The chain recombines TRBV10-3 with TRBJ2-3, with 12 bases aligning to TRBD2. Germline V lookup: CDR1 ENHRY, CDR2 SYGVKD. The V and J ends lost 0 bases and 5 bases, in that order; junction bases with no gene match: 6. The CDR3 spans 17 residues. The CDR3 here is CAISESPSGRVQDTQYF. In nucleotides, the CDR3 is TGTGCCATCAGTGAGTCTCCTAGCGGGAGGGTACAAGATACGCAGTATTTT.

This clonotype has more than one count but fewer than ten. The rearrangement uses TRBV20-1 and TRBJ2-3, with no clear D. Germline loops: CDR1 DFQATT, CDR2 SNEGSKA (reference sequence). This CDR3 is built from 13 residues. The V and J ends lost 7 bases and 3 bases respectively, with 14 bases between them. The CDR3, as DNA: TGCAGTGGCCTGGGTATATCTACAGATACGCAGTATTTT. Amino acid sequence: CSGLGISTDTQYF.

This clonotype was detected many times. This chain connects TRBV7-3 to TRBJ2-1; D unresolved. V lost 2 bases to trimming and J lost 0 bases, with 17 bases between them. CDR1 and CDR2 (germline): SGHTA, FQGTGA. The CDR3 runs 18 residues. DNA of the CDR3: TGTGCCAGCAGCTTATCGTCCCTTAGGCAGTTCTCCTACAATGAGCAGTTCTTC. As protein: CASSLSSLRQFSYNEQFF.

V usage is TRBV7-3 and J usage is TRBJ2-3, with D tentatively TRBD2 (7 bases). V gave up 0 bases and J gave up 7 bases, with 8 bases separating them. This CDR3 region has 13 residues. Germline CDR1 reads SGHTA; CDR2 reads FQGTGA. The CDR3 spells CASSLTRGHTQYF. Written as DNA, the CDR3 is TGTGCCAGCAGCTTAACGCGGGGGCATACGCAGTATTTT.

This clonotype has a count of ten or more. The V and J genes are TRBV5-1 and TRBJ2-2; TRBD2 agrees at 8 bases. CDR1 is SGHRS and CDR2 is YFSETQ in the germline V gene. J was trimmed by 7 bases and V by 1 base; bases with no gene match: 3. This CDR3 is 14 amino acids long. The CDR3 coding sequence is TGCGCCAGCAGCTTGCCTAGCGGGTACGGGGAGCTGTTTTTT. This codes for CASSLPSGYGELFF.